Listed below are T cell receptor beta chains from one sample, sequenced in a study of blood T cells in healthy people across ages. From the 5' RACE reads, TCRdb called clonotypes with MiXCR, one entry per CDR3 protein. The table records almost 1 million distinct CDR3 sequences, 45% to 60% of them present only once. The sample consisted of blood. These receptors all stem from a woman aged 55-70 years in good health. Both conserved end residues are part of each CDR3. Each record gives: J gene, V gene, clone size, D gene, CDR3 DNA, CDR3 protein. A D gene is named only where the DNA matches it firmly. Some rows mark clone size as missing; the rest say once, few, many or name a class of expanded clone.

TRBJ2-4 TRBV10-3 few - TGTGCCATCAGTGAGTCGGCAGCAAGTAAAAACATTCAGTACTTC CAISESAASKNIQYF
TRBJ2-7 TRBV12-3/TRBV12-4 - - TGTGCCAGCAGTTCGGCAACAAGCTACGAGCAGTACTTC CASSSATSYEQYF
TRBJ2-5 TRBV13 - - TGTGCCAGCAGCCCCGTCGATCGGAAGCAAGAGACCCAGTACTTC CASSPVDRKQETQYF
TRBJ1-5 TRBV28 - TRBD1 TGTGCCAGCATAGGGAGTTCCTGGGACAGTGGGTCTAGCAATCAGCCCCAGCATTTT CASIGSSWDSGSSNQPQHF
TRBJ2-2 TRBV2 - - TGTGCCAGCGCGGTTACCGGGGAGCTGTTTTTT CASAVTGELFF
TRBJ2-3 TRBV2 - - TGTGCCAGCAGTACGAGCATGTATACGCAGTATTTT CASSTSMYTQYF
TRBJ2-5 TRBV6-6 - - TGTGCCAGCACAGCAAGGCCATCGGGGGAGACCCAGTACTTC CASTARPSGETQYF
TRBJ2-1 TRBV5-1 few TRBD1 TGCGCCAGCAGCCCCATGGACAGGGGGCTGGCCCGCTCCTACAATGAGCAGTTCTTC CASSPMDRGLARSYNEQFF
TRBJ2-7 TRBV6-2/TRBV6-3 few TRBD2 TGTGCCAGCAGGACCGGGACTAGCGCCCACGAGCAGTACTTC CASRTGTSAHEQYF
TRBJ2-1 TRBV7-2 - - TGTGCCAGCAGCTTAGAGTTAGCCCCCTCCTACAATGAGCAGTTCTTC CASSLELAPSYNEQFF
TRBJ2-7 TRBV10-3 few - TGTGCCGTCGGGACGGATTCGTCCTACGAGCAGTACTTC CAVGTDSSYEQYF
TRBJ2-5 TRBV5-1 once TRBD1 TGCGCCAGCAGCCTAAAGACAGGGGAAATTTTTGAGACCCAGTACTTC CASSLKTGEIFETQYF
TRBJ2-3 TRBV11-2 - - TGTGCCAGCAGCTTAGTTAATAGTGGACACCTCACAGATACGCAGTATTTT CASSLVNSGHLTDTQYF
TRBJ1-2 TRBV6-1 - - TGTGCCAGCATTAGGTACTATGGCTACACCTTC CASIRYYGYTF
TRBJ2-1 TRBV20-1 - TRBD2 TGCAGTGCTAGAGCACTAGCGGGGCTCAATGAGCAGTTCTTC CSARALAGLNEQFF
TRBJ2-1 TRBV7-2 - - TGTGCCAGCAGCCCCCGGTTTGGCCAGGGCAATGAGCAGTTCTTC CASSPRFGQGNEQFF
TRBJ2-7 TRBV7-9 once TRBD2 TGTGCCAGCAGCCCCCCCGGCAGGGAGGGCTACGAGCAGTACTTC CASSPPGREGYEQYF
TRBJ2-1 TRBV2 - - TGTGCCAGCAGTTCTAGCGAGATTAATGAGGGGCAGTTCTTC CASSSSEINEGQFF
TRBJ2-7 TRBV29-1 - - TGCAGCGTTAAAAACCCGGGACTCAACTACGAGCAGTACTTC CSVKNPGLNYEQYF
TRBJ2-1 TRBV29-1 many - TGCAGCTCTAGGACTCGGTACAATGAGCAGTTCTTC CSSRTRYNEQFF
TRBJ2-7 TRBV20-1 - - TGCAGTGCTAGAGTTTGGGGGATCCTGTCCTACGAGCAGTACTTC CSARVWGILSYEQYF
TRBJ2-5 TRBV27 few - TGTGCCAGCAGTTTATACGTCCAGGGTGGGGAGCAGTACTTC CASSLYVQGGEQYF
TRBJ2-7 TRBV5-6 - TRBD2 TGTGCCAGCAGCCCACTACTCGGGGGGGCCGGATACGAGCAGTACTTC CASSPLLGGAGYEQYF
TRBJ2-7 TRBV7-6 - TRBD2 TGTGCCAGCAGCTTAGATTTTCCGATCGGGACTAGCGGGTCTATTTCCTACGAGCAGTACTTC CASSLDFPIGTSGSISYEQYF
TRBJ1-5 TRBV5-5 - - TGTGCCAGCAGCTTGGGGGACGGAAGCAATCAGCCCCAGCATTTT CASSLGDGSNQPQHF
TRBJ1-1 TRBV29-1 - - TGCAGCGTTGAAGGACGGTTTTTCACTGAAGCTTTCTTT CSVEGRFFTEAFF
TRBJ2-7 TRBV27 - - TGTGCCAGCAGTTTATCGCCCCTCCCGGCCTACGAGCAGTACTTC CASSLSPLPAYEQYF
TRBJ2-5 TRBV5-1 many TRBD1 TGCGCCAGCAGCTTGTCTACAGGGGGTGCAGAGACCCAGTACTTC CASSLSTGGAETQYF
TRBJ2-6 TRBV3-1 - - TGTGCCAGCAGCCAAGATGCCCCCTCTGGGGCCAACGTCCTGACTTTC CASSQDAPSGANVLTF
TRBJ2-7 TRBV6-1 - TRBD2 TGTGCCAGCAGTGCAACTACCTTCTCCGGGACTAGCGGGAGCTACGAGCAGTACTTC CASSATTFSGTSGSYEQYF
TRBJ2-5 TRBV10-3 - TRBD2 TGTGCCATCAGTGAGGGGACTAGCTTCATGACGGAGACCCAGTACTTC CAISEGTSFMTETQYF
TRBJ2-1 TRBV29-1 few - TGCAGCGCCCCGGGGGCGGGCAACAATGAGCAGTTCTTC CSAPGAGNNEQFF
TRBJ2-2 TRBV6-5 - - TGTGCCAGCAGTTATACTCTAAACACCGGGGAGCTGTTTTTT CASSYTLNTGELFF
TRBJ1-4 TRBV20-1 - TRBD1 TGCAGTGCTCCGGGACAGATTAATGAAAAACTGTTTTTT CSAPGQINEKLFF
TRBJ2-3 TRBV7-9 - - TGTGCCAGCAGCTACCAGGCTCGGGCGGGAGATACGCAGTATTTT CASSYQARAGDTQYF